A single sample is the source of the 28 T cell receptor beta chains below, sequenced in a study of blood T cell repertoires in COVID-19. Assay: immunoSEQ multiplex PCR; the TCRdb copy retains only in-frame clones and omits some. The repertoire holds about 71,000 clones, with 90% as singletons. Input material: peripheral blood. These receptors came from a young woman with acute or convalescent COVID-19.

The chain uses TRBV28 and TRBJ1-6; TRBD1 is a possible D gene (6 bases). Trimming removed 6 bases at V and 8 bases at J, with 26 bases between. There are 18 residues in the CDR3. CDR1 and CDR2 (germline): MDHEN, SYDVKM. CDR3 sequence reads: CASSTFTTGTHIYSPLHF. CDR3 DNA: TGTGCCAGCAGCACCTTTACTACCGGGACACACATTTATTCACCCCTCCACTTT.

V and J are TRBV2 and TRBJ1-2, with D possibly being TRBD1 (6 bases). Germline CDR1 and CDR2: SNHLY and FYNNEI. V lost 6 bases and J 8 bases, leaving 16 bases between the germline ends. The CDR3 totals 13 residues. CDR3 nucleotide sequence: TGTGCCAGCAGGCCTACAGGGATTATAGGCTACACCTTC. Amino acids: CASRPTGIIGYTF.

This clone was observed once. V gene TRBV30 combines with J gene TRBJ2-7, with D perhaps matching TRBD1 (6 bases). Trimming removed 0 bases from V and 4 bases from J, with 16 bases in between. Germline V gives CDR1 GTSNPN, CDR2 SVGIG (reference sequence). This CDR3 comprises 15 residues. The CDR3 DNA is TGTGCCTGGAGTGTAGGTCCAGGGGCTCGATACGAGCAGTACTTC. Residues: CAWSVGPGARYEQYF.

This clone was counted a few times. This chain joins TRBV19 and TRBJ1-1, with TRBD1 matching 8 bases. Unmatched junction bases numbered 10, after V lost 3 bases and J lost 4 bases. The germline gives CDR1 LNHDA, CDR2 SQIVND (reference sequence). The CDR3 covers 16 residues. The CDR3 loop is CASSISGNRGSTEAFF. The DNA for the CDR3 is TGTGCCAGTAGTATTTCGGGCAACAGGGGGAGCACTGAAGCTTTCTTT. Complete variable domain (other parts from reference TRBV19 and TRBJ1-1): DGGITQSPKYLFRKEGQNVTLSCEQNLNHDAMYWYRQDPGQGLRLIYYSQIVNDFQKGDIAEGYSVSREKKESFPLTVTSAQKNPTAFYLCASSISGNRGSTEAFFGQGTRLTVV.

This chain connects TRBV15 to TRBJ2-2; 13 positions match TRBD2. J gave up 2 bases and V 3 bases, and 6 bases lay outside the gene matches. CDR1 and CDR2 (germline): LNHNV, YYDKDF (reference sequence). The CDR3 spans 18 residues. CDR3 nucleotide sequence: TGTGCCACCAGCAGGGCGACTAGCGGGAGGACCAACACCGGGGAGCTGTTTTTT. It specifies CATSRATSGRTNTGELFF.

The chain has TRBV7-8 and TRBJ2-6, with 7 bases that match TRBD1. CDR1 and CDR2 from the germline V gene are SGHVS and FQNEAQ. This CDR3 comprises 19 residues. V gave up 5 bases and J gave up 3 bases; unmatched junction bases: 16. CDR3 sequence reads: CASSQTGQLSARGANVLTF. The CDR3 DNA is TGTGCCAGCAGCCAGACGGGACAGCTGAGCGCTCGTGGGGCCAACGTCCTGACTTTC.

The chain combines TRBV18 with TRBJ1-4; D is uncertain. Trimming left V 4 bases short and J 0 bases short, with 9 bases between. The CDR3 consists of 15 residues. From germline, CDR1 is KGHSH and CDR2 LQKENI. The CDR3 spells CASSLSVATNEKLFF. DNA for the CDR3: TGTGCCAGCTCACTGTCAGTTGCAACTAATGAAAAACTGTTTTTT.

V usage is TRBV4-1 and J usage is TRBJ2-3; no clear D. Trimming left V 1 base short and J 1 base short, with 6 bases between. The CDR3 consists of 14 residues. Germline CDR1 reads MGHRA; CDR2 reads YSYEKL. Here the CDR3 reads CASSQALRTDTQYF. For the CDR3, the DNA is TGCGCCAGCAGCCAAGCCCTACGCACAGATACGCAGTATTTT.

V usage is TRBV7-6 and J usage is TRBJ2-1; 9 bases align to TRBD2. CDR3 size: 16 residues. Germline V lookup: CDR1 SGHVS, CDR2 FNYEAQ. J lost 0 bases, V lost 2 bases, and 2 bases had no gene match. In nucleotides, the CDR3 is TGTGCCAGCAGCTTACCGACTAGCGGCTCCTACAATGAGCAGTTCTTC. It yields the protein CASSLPTSGSYNEQFF.

The rearrangement links TRBV21-1 to TRBJ2-3; TRBD2, the table's D call, was not compared with the DNA. TRBV21-1 is shown as a pseudogene. This CDR3 is 17 amino acids long. The CDR3 coding sequence is TGTGCCAGCAGCACCCCCTTCCGGACTAGCGCCACAGATACGCAGTATTTT. It is translated as CASSTPFRTSATDTQYF.

V is TRBV28 and J is TRBJ1-2, with a weak D call TRBD1 (6 bases). The CDR3 consists of 17 residues. The germline CDR1 and CDR2 sequences are MDHEN and SYDVKM. Trimming removed 5 bases at V and 1 base at J, with 20 bases between. The CDR3 sequence is CASSPGEPRLFNYGYTF. For the CDR3, the DNA is TGTGCCAGCAGTCCAGGGGAGCCCCGTTTATTTAACTATGGCTACACCTTC.

V gene TRBV9 combines with J gene TRBJ2-1; the match to TRBD2 covers 13 bases. The CDR3 runs 16 residues. The V and J ends lost 2 bases and 9 bases, in that order; junction bases with no gene match: 8. Germline loops: CDR1 SGDLS, CDR2 YYNGEE. In DNA form, the CDR3 reads TGTGCCAGCAGCGTTTCGGGACTAGCGGGATTGGTTGAGCAGTTCTTC. Its protein is CASSVSGLAGLVEQFF.

The chain carries TRBV25-1 and TRBJ1-4; 9 bases map to TRBD1. V lost 5 bases to trimming and J lost 7 bases; unmatched junction nucleotides: 11. CDR1 is MGHDK and CDR2 is SYGVNS in the germline V gene. The CDR3 has 16 residues. The CDR3 loop is CASSRSLGTGSEKLFF. The CDR3 DNA is TGTGCCAGCAGTCGGTCTCTTGGGACAGGGTCTGAAAAACTGTTTTTT.

The CDR3 nucleotides read TGTGCCAGCACCCTACGTCAGGTCGGCTACACCTTC. The encoded protein is CASTLRQVGYTF. The chain recombines TRBV6-5 with TRBJ1-2; D is ambiguous. Germline V CDR1 and CDR2: MNHEY, SVGAGI. The CDR3 sequence is 12 residues long. V was cut by 7 bases and J by 8 bases, with 14 bases left in between.

This chain links TRBV29-1 with TRBJ2-1; 9 bases match TRBD1. The CDR3 spans 14 residues. From germline, CDR1 is SQVTM and CDR2 ANQGSEA. Trimming cost V 7 bases and J 3 bases; bases outside gene matches: 7. Here the CDR3 reads CSGATGGVYNEQFF. In DNA form, the CDR3 reads TGCAGCGGTGCGACAGGGGGAGTCTACAATGAGCAGTTCTTC.

V and J are TRBV27 and TRBJ2-2; TRBD2 agrees at 7 bases. Germline CDR1 reads MNHEY; CDR2 reads SMNVEV (reference sequence). This CDR3 spans 14 amino acids. The J segment lost 3 bases and the V segment lost 4 bases, leaving 2 bases of the junction unmatched. The CDR3 DNA reads as TGTGCCAGCAGTTGGGGAGGGGACACCGGGGAGCTGTTTTTT. Translating gives CASSWGGDTGELFF.

This chain connects TRBV18 to TRBJ2-1; 7 bases line up with TRBD1. Trimming took 5 bases from V and 5 from J; bases not matched to a gene: 12. This CDR3 has 16 amino acids. The germline V gene encodes CDR1 KGHSH and CDR2 LQKENI. DNA for the CDR3: TGTGCCAGCTCATCCCGCCCGGGACAGCCGGACAATGAGCAGTTCTTC. Its translation is CASSSRPGQPDNEQFF.

The chain has TRBV15 and TRBJ2-3; 9 nucleotides agree with TRBD2. The J segment lost 6 bases and the V segment lost 3 bases, leaving 4 bases of the junction unmatched. This CDR3 has 14 residues. The germline gives CDR1 LNHNV, CDR2 YYDKDF (reference sequence). The chain's CDR3 is CATSRTSGMDTQYF. Here the CDR3 DNA reads TGTGCCACCAGCAGGACTAGCGGCATGGATACGCAGTATTTT.

CDR3 residues: CASSEWYGTRYEQYF. Written as DNA, the CDR3 is TGCGCCAGCAGTGAGTGGTATGGGACTCGCTACGAGCAGTACTTC. This chain uses TRBV10-2 with TRBJ2-7, with D tentatively TRBD2 (6 bases). Germline CDR1 and CDR2: WSHSY and SAAADI. This CDR3 is built from 15 residues. V was pared by 1 base and J by 3 bases, with 13 bases between.

The chain recombines TRBV6-5 with TRBJ1-2, with 7 bases aligning to TRBD1. The V segment lost 6 bases and the J segment 2 bases; nucleotides outside the gene matches: 6. The CDR3 runs to 14 residues. CDR1 is MNHEY and CDR2 is SVGAGI in the germline V gene. This chain's CDR3 is CASRPGQINYGYTF. The CDR3 region has the DNA TGTGCCAGCAGGCCGGGACAGATAAACTATGGCTACACCTTC.

This clone was observed a handful of times. The chain links TRBV19 to TRBJ2-7, with TRBD1 matching 12 bases. The CDR3 is made up of 15 amino acids. V shed 5 bases and J 4 bases; nucleotides not matched to a gene: 6. Germline assignment: CDR1 LNHDA and CDR2 SQIVND (reference sequence). The CDR3 region is CASSPGQGALYEQYF. DNA for the CDR3: TGTGCCAGTAGTCCGGGACAGGGGGCTTTATACGAGCAGTACTTC.

The chain employs TRBV18 and TRBJ1-6; maybe TRBD1 (5 bases). V lost 1 base to trimming and J lost 7 bases, with 8 bases between them. The CDR3 has 14 amino acids. CDR1 KGHSH and CDR2 LQKENI come from the germline V gene. This chain's CDR3 is CASSPQGWNSPLHF. Written as DNA, the CDR3 is TGTGCCAGCTCACCACAGGGGTGGAATTCACCCCTCCACTTT. Full variable domain (outside the CDR3, taken from reference TRBV18 and TRBJ1-6): NAGVMQNPRHLVRRRGQEARLRCSPMKGHSHVYWYRQLPEEGLKFMVYLQKENIIDESGMPKERFSAEFPKEGPSILRIQQVVRGDSAAYFCASSPQGWNSPLHFGNGTRLTVT.

The J gene is TRBJ2-5, the V gene TRBV7-7; 10 bases are a match to TRBD2. The CDR3 consists of 15 residues. Germline CDR1 is SSHAT and CDR2 is FNYEAQ (reference sequence). Trimming cost V 0 bases and J 5 bases; bases outside gene matches: 3. The CDR3 region is CASSLASSGGETQYF. The DNA of the CDR3 is TGTGCCAGCAGCTTAGCTAGTAGCGGGGGGGAGACCCAGTACTTC.

J is TRBJ2-3 and V is TRBV18; the D gene is possibly TRBD2 (5 bases). Germline assignment: CDR1 KGHSH and CDR2 LQKENI. V gave up 3 bases and J gave up 1 base, with 17 bases separating them. This CDR3 contains 17 residues. The CDR3 protein is CASSPPSGSRGTDTQYF. The DNA for the CDR3 is TGTGCCAGCTCACCGCCTAGTGGGAGCAGAGGCACAGATACGCAGTATTTT.

V and J are TRBV5-1 and TRBJ2-2; tentatively, D is TRBD1 (5 bases). Looked up from germline, CDR1 is SGHRS and CDR2 is YFSETQ. Trimming took 0 bases from V and 1 from J, leaving 7 bases between them. This CDR3 contains 15 residues. The CDR3 region is CASSLGQGNTGELFF. CDR3 nucleotide sequence: TGCGCCAGCAGCTTGGGGCAGGGGAACACCGGGGAGCTGTTTTTT.

The chain joins TRBV2 to TRBJ1-6; D is uncertain. The germline V gene has CDR1 SNHLY and CDR2 FYNNEI. The CDR3 runs 13 residues. The germline V and J ends were trimmed by 5 bases and 7 bases, with 9 bases remaining between them. The CDR3 DNA reads TGTGCCAGCAGTACCGGGAGGAATTCACCCCTCCACTTT. It specifies CASSTGRNSPLHF.

The V gene is TRBV2, the J gene TRBJ2-4; tentatively, D is TRBD1 (6 bases). The length of the CDR3 is 17 residues. Between the trimmed V and J ends, which lost 6 bases and 0 bases, there was a span of 18 bases. Looked up from germline, CDR1 is SNHLY and CDR2 is FYNNEI. The DNA of the CDR3 is TGTGCCAGCAGCGCTAGGACAGCCGCTGTAGCCAAAAACATTCAGTACTTC. This translates into CASSARTAAVAKNIQYF.

The chain uses TRBV5-1 and TRBJ2-3; maybe TRBD1 (5 bases). V shed 3 bases and J shed 5 bases, with 13 bases lying between them. The CDR3 contains 14 residues. The germline CDR1 and CDR2 sequences are SGHRS and YFSETQ. CDR3 sequence: CASSSLTVRDTQYF. The CDR3 DNA follows: TGCGCCAGCAGCTCCCTGACAGTCAGAGATACGCAGTATTTT.